Listed below are T cell receptor beta chains from one sample, sequenced in a study of cytomegalovirus exposure and HLA in healthy donors. Profiling relied on immunoSEQ multiplex PCR, and the TCRdb table lists in-frame clones only, not all of them. The sample shows about 170,000 clones, 80% to 90% of them seen only once. The source material was PBMCs. The origin of the receptors is a young woman in good health and CMV-seronegative. CDR3s include the opening cysteine and the closing phenylalanine or tryptophan. The D gene is left open where the match is weak. Clone size appears in some rows only: once, few, many, or a class for an expanded clone.

V	J	D	size	DNA	CDR3
TRBV11-2	TRBJ2-1	.	.	TGTGCCAGCAGCTTCGAGGAGAGCTCCTACAATGAGCAGTTCTTC	CASSFEESSYNEQFF
TRBV5-8	TRBJ2-2	.	.	TGTGCCAGCAGCTCCTGGCCAGAATACACCGGGGAGCTGTTTTTT	CASSSWPEYTGELFF
TRBV2	TRBJ1-5	TRBD1	.	TGTGCCAGCAGAGCTAGGACAGGGGGCCGGGATCAGCCCCAGCATTTT	CASRARTGGRDQPQHF
TRBV7-9	TRBJ2-7	TRBD1	.	TGTTCCAGCAGCTTCCCCCAGGGACAGGAGATCTACGAGCAGTACTTC	CSSSFPQGQEIYEQYF
TRBV7-9	TRBJ2-7	.	.	TGTTCCAGCAGTTCGCACGGCTACGAGCAGTACTTC	CSSSSHGYEQYF
TRBV19	TRBJ1-5	.	.	TGTGCCACCTTACAGGCGAGCAATCAGCCCCAGCATTTT	CATLQASNQPQHF
TRBV5-6	TRBJ2-7	TRBD2	.	TGTGCCAGCAGCTTGGGACCGGGAGGGCCGTCCTACGAGCAGTACTTC	CASSLGPGGPSYEQYF
TRBV9	TRBJ1-2	TRBD1	.	TGTGCCAGCAGCGCGCGACAGGGAGGAGGAGGCTACACCTTC	CASSARQGGGGYTF
TRBV7-2	TRBJ2-4	TRBD1	.	TGTGCCAGCAGCTTAGGACAGGGGGCAAAAAACATTCAGTACTTC	CASSLGQGAKNIQYF
TRBV7-2	TRBJ2-3	TRBD1	.	TGTGCCAGCAGCTTTAACCGGGACAGGGTAATGCGGAGCACAGATACGCAGTATTTT	CASSFNRDRVMRSTDTQYF
TRBV7-2	TRBJ2-2	.	few	TGTGCCAGCAGCTTAAGGGCTAGCGCCGACACCGGGGAGCTGTTTTTT	CASSLRASADTGELFF